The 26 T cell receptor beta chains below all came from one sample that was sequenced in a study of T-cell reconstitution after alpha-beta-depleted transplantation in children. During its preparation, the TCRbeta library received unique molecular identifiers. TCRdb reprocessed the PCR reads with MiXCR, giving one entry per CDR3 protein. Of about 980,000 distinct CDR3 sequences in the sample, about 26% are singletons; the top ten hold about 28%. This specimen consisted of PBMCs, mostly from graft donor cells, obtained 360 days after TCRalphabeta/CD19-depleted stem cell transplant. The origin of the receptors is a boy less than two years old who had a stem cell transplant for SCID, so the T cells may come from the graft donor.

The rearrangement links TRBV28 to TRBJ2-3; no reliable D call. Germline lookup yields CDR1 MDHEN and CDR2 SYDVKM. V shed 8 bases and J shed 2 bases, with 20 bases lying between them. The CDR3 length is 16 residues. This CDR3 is CASQWSGRDPTDTQYF. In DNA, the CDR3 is TGTGCCAGCCAATGGAGTGGGCGAGACCCCACAGATACGCAGTATTTT.

For the CDR3, the DNA is TGCGCCAGCAGGAGGGGGTACCAATCAAGCTCCTACAATGAGCAGTTCTTC. Protein sequence: CASRRGYQSSSYNEQFF. The chain combines TRBV5-1 with TRBJ2-1; possibly TRBD1 for D (6 bases). Deletions cut 5 bases from V and 0 bases from J, with 18 bases between. The CDR3 covers 17 residues. Germline V gene data show CDR1 as SGHRS and CDR2 as YFSETQ.

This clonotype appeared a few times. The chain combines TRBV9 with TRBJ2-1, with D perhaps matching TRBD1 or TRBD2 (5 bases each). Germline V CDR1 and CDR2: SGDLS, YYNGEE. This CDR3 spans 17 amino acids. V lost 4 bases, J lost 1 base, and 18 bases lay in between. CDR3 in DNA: TGTGCCAGCAGCCCGTCCAGGGAGATTTGGTCCTACAATGAGCAGTTCTTC. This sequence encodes CASSPSREIWSYNEQFF.

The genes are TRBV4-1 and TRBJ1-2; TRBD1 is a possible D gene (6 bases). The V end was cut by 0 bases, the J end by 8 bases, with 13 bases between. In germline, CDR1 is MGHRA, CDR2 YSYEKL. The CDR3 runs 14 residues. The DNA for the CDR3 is TGCGCCAGCAGCCAAGATAACAGGGTAGTAGGCTACACCTTC. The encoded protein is CASSQDNRVVGYTF.

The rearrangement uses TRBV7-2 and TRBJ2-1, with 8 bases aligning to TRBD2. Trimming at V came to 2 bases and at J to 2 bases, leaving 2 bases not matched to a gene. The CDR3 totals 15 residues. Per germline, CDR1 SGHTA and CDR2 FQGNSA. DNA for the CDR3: TGTGCCAGCAGCTTATCGCGGGGGGCCTACAATGAGCAGTTCTTC. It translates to CASSLSRGAYNEQFF.

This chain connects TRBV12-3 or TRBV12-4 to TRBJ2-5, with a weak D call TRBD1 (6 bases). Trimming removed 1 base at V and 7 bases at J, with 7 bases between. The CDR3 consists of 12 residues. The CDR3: CASSLEDRTQYF. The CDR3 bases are TGTGCCAGCAGTTTAGAGGACAGGACCCAGTACTTC.

The CDR3: CASSSERGETNTGELFF. The CDR3 DNA reads TGTGCCAGCAGCTCCGAGCGGGGGGAAACGAACACCGGGGAGCTGTTTTTT. The V call is TRBV7-2, the J call TRBJ2-2, with 9 bases fitting TRBD2. Germline lookup yields CDR1 SGHTA and CDR2 FQGNSA. Germline trimming cut 4 bases from V and 0 bases from J; bases unmatched to any gene: 6. This CDR3 has 17 amino acids. The whole variable domain, remainder taken from reference TRBV7-2 and TRBJ2-2, is GAGVSQSPSNKVTEKGKDVELRCDPISGHTALYWYRQSLGQGLEFLIYFQGNSAPDKSGLPSDRFSAERTGGSVSTLTIQRTQQEDSAVYLCASSSERGETNTGELFFGEGSRLTVL.

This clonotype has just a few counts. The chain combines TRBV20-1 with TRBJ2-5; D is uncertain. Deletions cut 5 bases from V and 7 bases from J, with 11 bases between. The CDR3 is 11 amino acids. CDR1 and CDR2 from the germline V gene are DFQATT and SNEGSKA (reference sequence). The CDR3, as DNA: TGCAGTGCTGACCTCTCCTGGACCCAGTACTTC. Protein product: CSADLSWTQYF.

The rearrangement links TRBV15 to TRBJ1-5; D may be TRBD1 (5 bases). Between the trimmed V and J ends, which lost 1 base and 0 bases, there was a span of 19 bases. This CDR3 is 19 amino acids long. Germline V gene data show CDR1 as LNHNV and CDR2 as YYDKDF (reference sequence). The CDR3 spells CATSRGDQQVPYSNQPQHF. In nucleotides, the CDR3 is TGTGCCACCAGCAGAGGGGATCAACAGGTCCCCTATAGCAATCAGCCCCAGCATTTT.

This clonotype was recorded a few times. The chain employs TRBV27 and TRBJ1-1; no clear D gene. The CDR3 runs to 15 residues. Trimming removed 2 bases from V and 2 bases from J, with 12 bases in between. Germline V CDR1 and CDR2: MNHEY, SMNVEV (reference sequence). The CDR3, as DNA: TGTGCCAGCAGTTTAACCCTGGGGATCAACACTGAAGCTTTCTTT. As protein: CASSLTLGINTEAFF.

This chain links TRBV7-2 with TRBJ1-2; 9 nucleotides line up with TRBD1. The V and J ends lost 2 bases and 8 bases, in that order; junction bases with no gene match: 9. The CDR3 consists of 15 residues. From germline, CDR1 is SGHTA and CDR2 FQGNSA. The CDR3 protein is CASSLMDRGMAGYTF. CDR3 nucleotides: TGTGCCAGCAGCTTAATGGACAGGGGAATGGCAGGCTACACCTTC.

CDR3 coding DNA: TGCAGCGTTGGGGGGGGACAGGGTAGAACCTACAATGAGCAGTTCTTC. Translating it yields CSVGGGQGRTYNEQFF. The gene calls are TRBV29-1 and TRBJ2-1; 9 bases line up with TRBD1. Germline trimming cut 4 bases from V and 2 bases from J; bases unmatched to any gene: 9. The CDR3 extends over 16 amino acids. Germline loops: CDR1 SQVTM, CDR2 ANQGSEA.

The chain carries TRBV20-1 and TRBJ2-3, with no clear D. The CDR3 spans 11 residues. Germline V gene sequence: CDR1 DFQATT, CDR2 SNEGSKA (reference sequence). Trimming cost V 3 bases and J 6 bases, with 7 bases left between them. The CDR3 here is CSARLEDTQYF. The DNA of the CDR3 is TGCAGTGCTAGGTTGGAGGATACGCAGTATTTT.

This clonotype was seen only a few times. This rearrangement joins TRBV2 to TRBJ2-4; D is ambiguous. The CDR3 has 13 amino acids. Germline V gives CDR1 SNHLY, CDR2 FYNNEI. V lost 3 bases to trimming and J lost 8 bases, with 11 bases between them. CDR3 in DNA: TGTGCCAGCAGTGACAGGCATAGTGACATTCAGTACTTC. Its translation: CASSDRHSDIQYF.

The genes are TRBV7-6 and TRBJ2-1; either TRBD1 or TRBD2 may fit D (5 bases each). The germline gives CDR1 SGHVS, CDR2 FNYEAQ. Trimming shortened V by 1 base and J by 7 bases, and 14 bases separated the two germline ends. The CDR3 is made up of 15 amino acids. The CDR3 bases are TGTGCCAGCAGCTTAGGGGGGTCCATTAGGAATGAGCAGTTCTTC. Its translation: CASSLGGSIRNEQFF. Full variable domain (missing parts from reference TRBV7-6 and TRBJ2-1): GAGVSQSPRYKVTKRGQDVALRCDPISGHVSLYWYRQALGQGPEFLTYFNYEAQQDKSGLPNDRFSAERPEGSISTLTIQRTEQRDSAMYRCASSLGGSIRNEQFFGPGTRLTVL.

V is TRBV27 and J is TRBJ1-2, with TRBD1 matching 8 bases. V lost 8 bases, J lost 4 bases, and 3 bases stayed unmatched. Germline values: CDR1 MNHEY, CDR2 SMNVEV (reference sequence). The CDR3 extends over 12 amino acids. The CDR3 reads CASGDRGYGYTF. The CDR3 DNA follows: TGTGCCAGCGGTGACAGGGGCTATGGCTACACCTTC.

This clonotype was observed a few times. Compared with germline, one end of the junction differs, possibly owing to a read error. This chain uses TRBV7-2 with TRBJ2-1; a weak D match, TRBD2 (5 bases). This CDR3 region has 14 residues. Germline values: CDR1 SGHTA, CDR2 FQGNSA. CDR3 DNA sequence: TGTGCCAGCAGCTTATCGTCCTCCGGGGAAAGGCAGGTCTTC. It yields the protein CASSLSSSGERQVF.

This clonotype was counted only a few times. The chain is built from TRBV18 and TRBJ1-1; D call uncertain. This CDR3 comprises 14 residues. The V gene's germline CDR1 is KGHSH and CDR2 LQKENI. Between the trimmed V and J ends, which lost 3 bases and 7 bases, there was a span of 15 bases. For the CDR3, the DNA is TGTGCCAGCTCACCCCCGCAATCCCCAGGTGAAGCTTTCTTT. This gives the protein CASSPPQSPGEAFF.

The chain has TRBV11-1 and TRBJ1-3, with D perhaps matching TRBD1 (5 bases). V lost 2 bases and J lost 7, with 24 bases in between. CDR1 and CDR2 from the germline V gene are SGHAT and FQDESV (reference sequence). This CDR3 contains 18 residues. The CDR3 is CASSLWAGKQPSRNTIYF. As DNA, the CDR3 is TGTGCCAGCAGCTTATGGGCAGGGAAGCAACCCTCCCGGAACACCATATATTTT.

In DNA form, the CDR3 reads TGTGCCAGCAGCTCCAGGTTGGGCTACGAGCAGTACTTC. This codes for CASSSRLGYEQYF. The V call is TRBV4-2, the J call TRBJ2-7; D is unclear. This CDR3 has 13 residues. V was shortened by 5 bases and J by 3 bases, with 11 bases between the two germline ends. Germline CDR1 reads LGHNA; CDR2 reads YNFKEQ.

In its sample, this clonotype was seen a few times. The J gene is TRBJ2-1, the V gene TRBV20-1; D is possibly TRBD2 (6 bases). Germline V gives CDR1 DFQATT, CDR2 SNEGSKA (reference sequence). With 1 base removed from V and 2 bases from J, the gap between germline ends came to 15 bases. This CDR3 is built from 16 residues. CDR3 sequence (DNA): TGCAGTGCTAGAGGGCGGGGCGGGACCACCTACAATGAGCAGTTCTTC. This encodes CSARGRGGTTYNEQFF.

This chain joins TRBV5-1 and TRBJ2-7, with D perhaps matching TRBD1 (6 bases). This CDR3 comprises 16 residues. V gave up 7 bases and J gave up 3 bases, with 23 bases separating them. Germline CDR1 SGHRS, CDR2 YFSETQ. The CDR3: CASARRTDTRDYEQYF. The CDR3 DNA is TGCGCCAGCGCTCGACGGACAGACACAAGAGACTACGAGCAGTACTTC.

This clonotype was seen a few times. The DNA for the CDR3 is TGTGCCAGCAGCGTACGGTTGGGACAACTGGCAGATACGCAGTATTTT. This translates into CASSVRLGQLADTQYF. This rearrangement joins TRBV9 to TRBJ2-3; D is possibly TRBD1 (6 bases). The V gene's germline CDR1 is SGDLS and CDR2 YYNGEE. V lost 1 base to trimming and J lost 4 bases, with 16 bases between them. CDR3 length equals 16 residues.

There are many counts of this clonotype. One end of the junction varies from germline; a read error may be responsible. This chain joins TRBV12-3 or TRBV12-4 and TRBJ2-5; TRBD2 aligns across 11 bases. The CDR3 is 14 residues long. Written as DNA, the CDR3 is TGTGCCAGCAGCTTAGCGGGGGGGCGGGAGACCCAGTACTTC. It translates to CASSLAGGRETQYF.

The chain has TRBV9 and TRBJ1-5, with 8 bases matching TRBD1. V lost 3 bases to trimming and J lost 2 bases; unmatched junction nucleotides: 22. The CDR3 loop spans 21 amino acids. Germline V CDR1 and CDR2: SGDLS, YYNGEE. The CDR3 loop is CASSDKTPRTGIITRNQPQHF. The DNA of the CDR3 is TGTGCCAGCAGCGATAAGACCCCCCGGACAGGGATAATTACGCGCAATCAGCCCCAGCATTTT.

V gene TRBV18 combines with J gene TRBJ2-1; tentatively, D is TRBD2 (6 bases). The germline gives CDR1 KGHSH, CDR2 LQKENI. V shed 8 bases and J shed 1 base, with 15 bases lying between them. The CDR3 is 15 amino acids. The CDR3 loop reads CASSPPGLSYNEQFF. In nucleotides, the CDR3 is TGTGCCAGCAGCCCGCCGGGACTGTCCTACAATGAGCAGTTCTTC.